This T cell receptor beta chain was obtained from a study of cytomegalovirus exposure and HLA in healthy donors. Trimming stripped 1 base from V and 8 bases from J, with 14 bases between. This CDR3 is built from 15 residues. CDR1 and CDR2 from the germline V gene are SGHDN and FVKESK. PCR primers comprised 60 Vbeta and 13 Jbeta primers. The table came from immunoSEQ multiplex PCR; TCRdb's copy has only in-frame clones and leaves some out. Of about 110,000 clones listed, roughly 76% are singletons. The sequenced material came from PBMCs. The V and J genes are TRBV14 and TRBJ2-2; TRBD1 might be the D (5 bases). The receptor was isolated from a woman between 45 and 65 years old in good health and CMV-seropositive. This CDR3 is CASSQVRAGSGELFF. The CDR3 DNA reads as TGTGCCAGCAGCCAAGTCAGGGCAGGGTCGGGGGAGCTGTTTTTT.